The 16 T cell receptor delta chains given below trace back to one sample, sequenced in a study of gamma delta lymphoproliferative disorders and STAT genes. Genomic DNA from isolated PBMCs served as the sequencing template. TCRdb redid clone calling on the multiplex PCR reads using CATT. The repertoire holds 1,500 to 2,000 delta-chain clones, with less than 3.5% as singletons. Input material: blood. The receptors were gathered from a human donor in good health.

About this clone: A far larger clone is one nucleotide away, so this likely arose from a read error. The DNA is omitted, as the CDR3 cannot be located on it reliably, and the CDR3 follows TCRdb's listing. Other DNA sequences from this sample encode an identical CDR3 as well. V usage is TRDV2 and J usage is TRDJ1; the D segment call TRDD3 is taken from the table without a DNA check. Per the germline V gene, CDR1 is GEAIGNYY and CDR2 is EKD. The CDR3 is 20 residues long, ends included. The CDR3 is CACDTGFGLGIREGTQRLIF.

A word on this clone: TCRdb's listed protein matches a much larger clone and diverges from this DNA's translation at residue 10, likely through a read error; the protein shown comes from the DNA. The CDR3 DNA reads TGTGCCTGTGACAGACTGGGGGAGGTCAATAAACTCATCTTT. Its translation: CACDRLGEVNKLIF. The V gene is TRDV2, the J gene TRDJ1, with 9 bases matching TRDD3. With 2 bases clipped from V and 6 bases from J, the junction kept 6 bases outside the gene matches. The CDR3 consists of 14 residues. Germline values: CDR1 GEAIGNYY, CDR2 EKD.

This clone has only a few counts. This sequence is one base from a far larger clone and is likely a read error. Other DNA sequences in this sample translate to the same CDR3. The V call is TRDV1, the J call TRDJ1, with TRDD3 matching over 11 bases. This CDR3 is 19 amino acids long. The germline gives CDR1 TSWWSYY, CDR2 QGS. CDR3 in DNA: TGCGCTCTTGGTCCAGGAACCTACTGGGGGATAAGGTACACCGATAAACTCATCTTT. Translating gives CALGPGTYWGIRYTDKLIF.

For this clone: TCRdb shows a much larger clone's protein in place of this DNA's translation, and the two differ at residue 19, likely through a read error; the protein shown is translated from the DNA. CDR3 nucleotides: TGTGCCTGCTTACCAGGTTACTGGGGGTTAAAGTTTACCTGGGACACCCGACAGACGTTTTTC. This encodes CACLPGYWGLKFTWDTRQTFF. The chain is built from TRDV2 and TRDJ3; 8 positions match TRDD3. In germline, CDR1 is GEAIGNYY, CDR2 EKD. This CDR3 is built from 21 residues.

This clone was detected only a few times. This likely came from a read error, as a far larger clone is one base away. The identical CDR3 is also encoded by other nucleotide sequences in the sample. This chain uses TRDV1 with TRDJ1; 10 nucleotides agree with TRDD3. Germline assignment: CDR1 TSWWSYY and CDR2 QGS. The CDR3 covers 19 residues. The trim removed 2 bases at V and 1 base at J, leaving 13 bases unmatched. The CDR3 sequence: CALGESRGWGIQGTDKLIF. DNA for the CDR3: TGTGCTCTTGGGGAATCCCGAGGTTGGGGGATACAAGGCACCGATAAACTCATCTTT.

Concerning this clone itself: This DNA's translation differs at residue 5 from TCRdb's protein, which comes from a much larger clone; a read error is likely, and the protein shown is translated from the DNA. The rearrangement links TRDV2 to TRDJ1, with 11 positions matching TRDD3. Trimming removed 6 bases from V and 3 bases from J; junction bases left unmatched: 17. This CDR3 is 18 amino acids long. CDR1 is GEAIGNYY and CDR2 is EKD in the germline V gene. CDR3 DNA: TGTGCCTGTAACGCCGTGACTGGGGGATATAGTCAGCCCGATAAACTCATCTTT. Its protein product is CACNAVTGGYSQPDKLIF.

This clone came up a few times. TCRdb records a much larger clone's protein for this DNA, with a difference at residue 10 that likely arises from a read error; the protein given is the translation of the DNA. This chain uses TRDV2 with TRDJ1, with 10 nucleotides matching TRDD3. The CDR3 runs to 18 residues. CDR1 and CDR2 (germline): GEAIGNYY, EKD. CDR3 loop: CACNTVTGGCSQPDKLIF. Written as DNA, the CDR3 is TGTGCCTGTAACACCGTGACTGGGGGATGTAGTCAGCCCGATAAACTCATCTTT.

About this clone itself: A far larger clone is only one base removed, so a read error is likely. Other DNA sequences of this sample code for an identical CDR3. The gene calls are TRDV2 and TRDJ1; D could derive from TRDD2 or TRDD3 (5 bases each). CDR1 and CDR2 (germline): GEAIGNYY, EKD. With 3 bases removed from V and 5 bases from J, the gap between germline ends came to 15 bases. The CDR3 has 14 residues. Here the CDR3 DNA reads TGTGCCTGTGACTTCCTGGGCACCTGGGATAAACTCATCTTT. This codes for CACDFLGTWDKLIF.

This clone has more than one count but fewer than ten. TCRdb's protein, taken from a much larger clone, differs from this DNA's translation at residue 16, likely owing to a read error; the protein displayed comes from the DNA. The chain's CDR3 is CALGEQDSHVGMWHDNLIF. The CDR3 nucleotides read TGTGCTCTTGGGGAGCAGGATTCACATGTAGGTATGTGGCACGATAATCTCATCTTT. This sequence joins TRDV1 and TRDJ1; D unclear. Germline CDR1 is TSWWSYY and CDR2 is QGS. This CDR3 is 19 amino acids long.

This clone was found a few times. This is likely an artifact of a read error, given a far larger clone one base away. Other nucleotide sequences from this sample produce the same CDR3. The chain employs TRDV1 and TRDJ1, with 8 bases that match TRDD3. CDR3 length equals 19 residues. Germline CDR1 TSWWSYY, CDR2 QGS. The CDR3 region is CALGELSGYWGPDTDKLIF. The CDR3 DNA sequence: TGTGCTCTTGGGGAACTCTCTGGGTACTGGGGGCCAGACACCGATAAACTCATTTTT.

Of note for this clone: TCRdb's listed protein matches a much larger clone and diverges from this DNA's translation at residue 3, likely through a read error; the protein shown comes from the DNA. The rearrangement links TRDV2 to TRDJ1; TRDD3 matches 8 bases. CDR3 length: 16 residues. Germline V CDR1 and CDR2: GEAIGNYY, EKD. In DNA, the CDR3 is TGTGCCCGTGACACCCTACTGGGGGTTGACACCGATAAACTCATCTTT. Translation gives CARDTLLGVDTDKLIF.

This clone was detected only a few times. A far larger clone is one nucleotide away, so this likely arose from a read error. Other DNA sequences in this specimen translate into the identical CDR3. V usage is TRDV3 and J usage is TRDJ1; 7 bases match TRDD3. CDR3 size: 22 residues. The junction had 33 bases not matched to a gene; V was cut back by 5 bases and J by 0 bases. The germline V gene encodes CDR1 TVYSNPD and CDR2 GDNSRS (reference sequence). The CDR3 DNA sequence: TGTGCCCGGGGAGAAAAGCCAGCTTCCCCACCCGTACTGGGGACATACACCGATAAACTCATCTTT. This translates into CARGEKPASPPVLGTYTDKLIF.

Remarks on this clone: Only one base separates this from a far larger clonotype, so it likely reflects a read error. Other nucleotide sequences in the sample specify the same CDR3. CDR3 residues: CACDILGDSLYTDKLIF. The CDR3 DNA sequence: TGTGCCTGTGACATCTTAGGGGATAGCCTGTACACCGATAAACTCATCTTT. This chain links TRDV2 with TRDJ1; TRDD3 aligns across 7 bases. With V trimmed by 2 bases and J by 0 bases, 11 bases remained unmatched. Germline CDR1 is GEAIGNYY and CDR2 is EKD. The length of the CDR3 is 17 residues.

This clone was seen only a few times. This sequence joins TRDV2 and TRDJ2; 11 bases agree with TRDD3. The CDR3 runs to 19 residues. The germline gives CDR1 GEAIGNYY, CDR2 EKD. The V and J ends lost 2 bases and 0 bases, in that order; junction bases with no gene match: 10. For the CDR3, the DNA is TGTGCCTGTGACAAAACCCTTGGGGGATACGGAGCTTTGACAGCACAACTCTTCTTT. It translates to CACDKTLGGYGALTAQLFF.

Of note for this clone: A read error likely explains this, since a far larger clone differs by one base. A J gene of TRDJ3 was called, though the V gene was not; TRDD3 is the table's D call and was not checked against the DNA. CDR3 length: 23 residues. In nucleotides, the CDR3 is TGTGCCATCAACCCGCTGTACTGGGGGATACGCCTACTCTGCTCCTGGGGCACCCGACAGATGTTTTTC. Translated: CAINPLYWGIRLLCSWGTRQMFF.

The J segment is TRDJ1; no V gene was assigned; the listed D gene, TRDD3, was not tested against the DNA. The CDR3 loop spans 33 amino acids. DNA for the CDR3: TGTGCTCTTGGGGAACTTAAGGCCTTCCTACGCCTAACGCCTGACTGGGGGATCTCTCCTTTTGTTTTGGGGGGCACATACACCGATAAACTCATCTTT. Its protein product is CALGELKAFLRLTPDWGISPFVLGGTYTDKLIF.